This T cell receptor (beta chain) was captured by sequencing in a study of early stage breast cancer tumors. Overall study context: ER+/PR+/HER2- status applied to about 80% of the 16 invasive breast tumors. Seven or eight ER+/PR+/HER2- tumors were invasive ductal; a few were invasive lobular.

The CDR3 has 17 amino acids. CDR1 and CDR2 from the germline V gene are MDHEN and SYDVKM. The V end was cut by 5 bases, the J end by 2 bases, with 19 bases between. Sequenced by immunoSEQ multiplex PCR; TCRdb stores in-frame clones only, minus some. The table lists tens of thousands of clones, roughly 78% of them singletons. Study observations and caveats: Commonly generated sequences made up most enriched TCRB sequences shared between patients.

For this clone: Its antigen is currently unknown.

Sequencing was done on a sample of blood. This sequence joins TRBV28 and TRBJ1-5; tentatively, D is TRBD1 (6 bases). The sequence derives from a person aged 60 to 70 with breast cancer. CDR3 DNA sequence: TGTGCCAGCAGTACTCTGACGACAGGTTGGGGCAATCAGCCCCAGCATTTT. Its protein product is CASSTLTTGWGNQPQHF.